What follows are 13 T cell receptor beta chains derived from one specimen sequenced in a study of blood T cells in healthy people across ages. Sample-barcoded 5' priming and a J-beta primer mix drove a second PCR of 7 to 11 cycles. TCRdb re-derived calls from the 5' RACE reads in MiXCR, one entry per CDR3 protein. Of about 930,000 distinct CDR3 sequences listed, around 29% were seen once; the top ten hold about a tenth. The same data also went into a second study, on T cells of mothers and their children.

The sequenced sample was blood. Receptors were obtained from a woman in her forties in good health.

This clonotype was counted between two and nine times. The chain combines TRBV10-3 with TRBJ2-2; D possibly corresponds to TRBD1 (5 bases). The CDR3 extends over 11 amino acids. Germline CDR1 ENHRY, CDR2 SYGVKD. Trimming left V 10 bases short and J 7 bases short, with 10 bases between. CDR3 in amino acids: CATQGNGELFF. The DNA for the CDR3 is TGTGCCACCCAGGGTAACGGGGAGCTGTTTTTT.

This clonotype was recorded many times. This sequence joins TRBV7-9 and TRBJ1-1, with no clear D. Germline V gene lookup returns CDR1 SEHNR and CDR2 FQNEAQ (reference sequence). The CDR3 has 13 amino acids. Trimming cost V 3 bases and J 0 bases, with 5 bases left between them. DNA of the CDR3: TGTGCCAGCAGCTTGGATATGAACACTGAAGCTTTCTTT. Translating it yields CASSLDMNTEAFF.

The chain recombines TRBV7-9 with TRBJ1-5; possibly TRBD1 for D (5 bases). Germline V gene lookup returns CDR1 SEHNR and CDR2 FQNEAQ (reference sequence). CDR3 length: 19 amino acids. Trimming took 2 bases from V and 0 from J, leaving 20 bases between them. The DNA of the CDR3 is TGTGCCAGCAGCTTAATCGTAGGGACCTCATCCCCTAGCAATCAGCCCCAGCATTTT. Its translation is CASSLIVGTSSPSNQPQHF.

There are a few counts of this clonotype. This chain joins TRBV27 and TRBJ2-3, with 9 bases identical to TRBD2. The CDR3 has 15 residues. Losses at the gene ends were 3 bases for V and 2 bases for J; bases not matched to a gene: 3. Germline CDR1 MNHEY, CDR2 SMNVEV (reference sequence). The chain's CDR3 is CASSFASGDTDTQYF. DNA for the CDR3: TGTGCCAGCAGTTTCGCTAGCGGGGACACAGATACGCAGTATTTT.

In this sample, this clonotype turned up a few times. The rearrangement joins TRBV10-3 to TRBJ2-1; D perhaps matches TRBD2 (5 bases). V dropped 4 bases and J dropped 13 bases, with 14 bases sitting between them. Germline values: CDR1 ENHRY, CDR2 SYGVKD. The CDR3 extends over 12 amino acids. The CDR3 is CAISAGVTNQFF. For the CDR3, the DNA is TGTGCCATCAGTGCCGGGGTAACGAATCAGTTCTTC.

In this sample, this clonotype turned up a few times. This chain connects TRBV29-1 to TRBJ1-1, with a possible D match to TRBD1 (5 bases). The CDR3 is 12 residues long. Trimming took 7 bases from V and 0 from J, leaving 9 bases between them. Germline assignment: CDR1 SQVTM and CDR2 ANQGSEA. The CDR3 region is CSADSLNTEAFF. CDR3 coding DNA: TGCAGCGCCGACAGCTTGAACACTGAAGCTTTCTTT.

The V gene is TRBV5-1, the J gene TRBJ1-5, with D unresolved. The CDR3 covers 16 residues. Germline lookup yields CDR1 SGHRS and CDR2 YFSETQ. V lost 3 bases to trimming and J lost 0 bases, with 13 bases between them. The CDR3 loop is CASSSGPGNSNQPQHF. CDR3 nucleotides: TGCGCCAGCAGCTCCGGACCGGGGAATAGCAATCAGCCCCAGCATTTT.

This clonotype has only one observation. This chain links TRBV12-3 or TRBV12-4 with TRBJ2-1, with 9 bases that match TRBD2. This CDR3 spans 16 amino acids. The V segment lost 1 base and the J segment 5 bases; nucleotides outside the gene matches: 6. The CDR3 sequence is CASSLGAGGANNEQFF. The DNA of the CDR3 is TGTGCCAGCAGTTTAGGGGCGGGGGGGGCGAACAATGAGCAGTTCTTC.

This clonotype was recorded a few times. Possible read error: a much larger clone is one base away. The chain has TRBV27 and TRBJ2-7; TRBD1 is a possible D gene (8 bases). CDR3 length: 13 amino acids. V lost 3 bases, J lost 6 bases, and 12 bases lay in between. Germline CDR1 MNHEY, CDR2 SMNVEV (reference sequence). The CDR3 region is CASSFSGTGEQYF. CDR3 bases: TGTGCCAGCAGTTTCAGCGGGACAGGCGAGCAGTACTTC.

The chain couples TRBV5-1 to TRBJ2-3; no definite D call. Germline V gene sequence: CDR1 SGHRS, CDR2 YFSETQ. The length of the CDR3 is 14 residues. V lost 0 bases and J 2 bases, leaving 7 bases between the germline ends. DNA for the CDR3: TGCGCCAGCAGCTTGGAGCTACTCACAGATACGCAGTATTTT. Translated: CASSLELLTDTQYF.

The chain employs TRBV10-3 and TRBJ1-4; D gene ambiguous. Germline V lookup: CDR1 ENHRY, CDR2 SYGVKD. The CDR3 covers 18 residues. V was trimmed by 0 bases and J by 0 bases, leaving 14 bases between them. The CDR3 reads CAISESFAAPATNEKLFF. The CDR3 nucleotides read TGTGCCATCAGTGAGTCGTTCGCCGCTCCAGCAACTAATGAAAAACTGTTTTTT.

This clonotype was counted between two and nine times. This sequence joins TRBV7-3 and TRBJ2-1, with 9 bases lining up with TRBD2. Germline assignment: CDR1 SGHTA and CDR2 FQGTGA. The CDR3 spans 16 residues. J lost 8 bases, V lost 5 bases, and 13 bases had no gene match. CDR3 in DNA: TGTGCCAGCAGCCAGCTCAGCGGGGGGCCCCCCCATGAGCAGTTCTTC. This codes for CASSQLSGGPPHEQFF.

This clonotype was detected only a few times. The chain couples TRBV7-9 to TRBJ2-6; TRBD1 aligns across 10 bases. This CDR3 has 19 residues. Trimming took 6 bases from V and 4 from J; bases not matched to a gene: 15. CDR1 SEHNR and CDR2 FQNEAQ come from the germline V gene (reference sequence). CDR3 protein: CASSGTLGTGVLGANVLTF. CDR3 DNA: TGTGCCAGCAGTGGAACTCTCGGGACAGGGGTGTTAGGGGCCAACGTCCTGACTTTC. Full variable domain (missing parts from reference TRBV7-9 and TRBJ2-6): DTGVSQNPRHKITKRGQNVTFRCDPISEHNRLYWYRQTLGQGPEFLTYFQNEAQLEKSRLLSDRFSAERPKGSFSTLEIQRTEQGDSAMYLCASSGTLGTGVLGANVLTFGAGSRLTVL.